The rows below give T cell receptor beta chains drawn from one sample of a study of yellow fever vaccine responses in identical twins. Each CDR3 protein gets one entry after TCRdb re-called the RT-PCR reads with MiXCR. The sample holds about 840 distinct CDR3 sequences, 75% to 90% seen once. The sequenced sample was T cells from blood (PBMCs), unsorted or a sorted subset (not recorded which), obtained before or after yellow fever vaccination (not recorded which). These receptors were obtained from a female donor who received the yellow fever vaccine. Each CDR3 is given with its conserved first and last residue. D genes are given only for firm matches. Clone size is not always given. Where it is, it says once, few, many or a class for expanded clones.

13 TRBJ2-5 . . TRBV11-1 CASSLASAETQYF TGTGCCAGCAGCTTGGCCTCCGCGGAGACCCAGTACTTC
14 TRBJ2-5 . . TRBV6-2/TRBV6-3 CASSSNRAQETQYF TGTGCCAGCAGTTCGAACAGGGCCCAAGAGACCCAGTACTTC
14 TRBJ2-7 . . TRBV10-2 CAQSRDSSFYEQYF TGCGCTCAAAGCCGGGACTCCAGCTTCTACGAGCAGTACTTC
14 TRBJ1-2 . . TRBV28 CASTIQAGNYGYTF TGTGCCAGCACCATCCAGGCGGGGAACTATGGCTACACCTTC
13 TRBJ2-7 . . TRBV7-2 CASRSYNDYEQYF TGTGCCAGCAGGTCGTACAACGACTACGAGCAGTACTTC
14 TRBJ1-2 . . TRBV10-3 CAISESEGGGGYTF TGTGCCATCAGTGAGTCGGAGGGCGGGGGTGGCTACACCTTC
15 TRBJ2-5 . TRBD1 TRBV4-1 CASSQPGQGKETQYF TGCGCCAGCAGCCAACCGGGACAGGGAAAAGAGACCCAGTACTTC
14 TRBJ2-1 . . TRBV7-9 CASSPPQGRNEQFF TGTGCCAGCAGCCCTCCACAGGGACGAAATGAGCAGTTCTTC
13 TRBJ1-1 . . TRBV10-3 CAIRGPMNTEAFF TGTGCCATCAGGGGACCGATGAACACTGAAGCTTTCTTT
18 TRBJ1-5 . . TRBV10-1 CASSPGRRERYSNQPQHF TGCGCCAGCAGTCCCGGACGGAGGGAACGATATAGCAATCAGCCCCAGCATTTT
15 TRBJ2-7 . . TRBV12-3/TRBV12-4 CASSLTAPPSYEQYF TGTGCCAGCAGTTTGACAGCCCCCCCGTCCTACGAGCAGTACTTC
15 TRBJ1-1 . . TRBV15 CATSRARGMNTEAFF TGTGCCACCAGCAGGGCCCGGGGAATGAACACTGAAGCTTTCTTT
15 TRBJ1-4 . . TRBV6-1 CASSPRQQHDEKLFF TGTGCCAGCAGTCCTCGACAGCAACACGATGAAAAACTGTTTTTT
12 TRBJ2-5 once . TRBV7-9 CASSLLYETQYF TGTGCCAGCAGCTTATTGTACGAGACCCAGTACTTC
15 TRBJ1-1 . . TRBV7-6 CASSPRDPRGTEAFF TGTGCCAGCAGCCCACGGGACCCACGAGGCACTGAAGCTTTCTTT
14 TRBJ2-5 . . TRBV11-1 CASSLLWASETQYF TGTGCCAGCAGTCTACTATGGGCTAGCGAGACCCAGTACTTC
12 TRBJ1-1 . TRBD1 TRBV5-4 CASSPRQGEAFF TGTGCCAGCAGCCCACGACAGGGGGAAGCTTTCTTT
16 TRBJ2-2 . TRBD2 TRBV9 CASSPRASGNTGELFF TGTGCCAGCAGCCCCCGGGCTAGCGGTAACACCGGGGAGCTGTTTTTT
15 TRBJ2-1 . TRBD2 TRBV13 CASVTLAGLDNEQFF TGTGCCAGCGTTACGCTAGCGGGACTAGACAATGAGCAGTTCTTC
15 TRBJ2-1 . TRBD2 TRBV2 CASIKLAGALGEQFF TGTGCCAGCATCAAGCTAGCGGGGGCCTTAGGTGAGCAGTTCTTC
14 TRBJ1-1 few . TRBV6-5 CASSYLQVNTEAFF TGTGCCAGCAGTTACCTTCAGGTGAACACTGAAGCTTTCTTT
16 TRBJ2-2 . TRBD2 TRBV13 CASRKLAGGNTGELFF TGTGCCAGCCGCAAGCTAGCGGGAGGCAATACCGGGGAGCTGTTTTTT
10 TRBJ1-6 few . TRBV10-3 CAIGSSPLHF TGTGCCATCGGGTCTTCACCCCTCCACTTT
16 TRBJ1-2 . TRBD1 TRBV10-1 CASSGQQGPIPSGYTF TGCGCCAGCAGTGGACAACAGGGGCCCATCCCTAGCGGCTACACCTTC
15 TRBJ2-4 . . TRBV6-5 CASSYGVGENRLQYF TGTGCCAGCAGTTACGGGGTAGGGGAGAATCGTCTTCAGTACTTC
12 TRBJ1-6 . . TRBV6-5 CASSYPGSPLHF TGTGCCAGCAGTTACCCCGGTTCACCCCTCCACTTT
13 TRBJ2-1 . TRBD2 TRBV4-2 CASSPTGRSEQFF TGTGCCAGCAGCCCCACCGGGAGGAGCGAGCAGTTCTTC
12 TRBJ2-3 . . TRBV11-1 CASIGSTDTQYF TGTGCCAGCATCGGTAGCACAGATACGCAGTATTTT
11 TRBJ1-1 . TRBD1 TRBV6-1 CASRTGYEAFF TGTGCCAGCAGGACAGGGTACGAAGCTTTCTTT
13 TRBJ1-2 once . TRBV14 CASSRTSAYGYTF TGTGCCAGCAGCCGGACATCCGCCTATGGCTACACCTTC
14 TRBJ1-6 once . TRBV7-3 CASSLGTENSPLHF TGTGCCAGCAGCTTGGGGACGGAGAATTCACCCCTCCACTTT
17 TRBJ1-5 . TRBD1 TRBV30 CAWSARQGSGGNQPQHF TGTGCCTGGAGCGCCCGACAGGGGTCGGGCGGCAATCAGCCCCAGCATTTT
13 TRBJ1-2 . . TRBV4-1 CASSQGTYYGYTF TGCGCCAGCAGCCAGGGGACGTACTATGGCTACACCTTC
15 TRBJ2-2 . . TRBV14 CASSKQGRSTGELFF TGTGCCAGCAGCAAGCAGGGAAGGAGCACCGGGGAGCTGTTTTTT
16 TRBJ2-7 . TRBD1 TRBV11-1 CASSLARRDRGYEQYF TGTGCCAGCAGCTTAGCCCGCCGGGACAGGGGCTACGAGCAGTACTTC
15 TRBJ1-5 . . TRBV7-3 CASSLNQHSNQPQHF TGTGCCAGCAGCTTAAACCAACATAGCAATCAGCCCCAGCATTTT
12 TRBJ2-3 . . TRBV11-1 CASSLNTDTQYF TGTGCCAGCAGCCTTAACACAGATACGCAGTATTTT
14 TRBJ1-4 . TRBD1 TRBV6-1 CASRMGQGREKLFF TGTGCCAGCAGGATGGGACAGGGACGTGAAAAACTGTTTTTT
15 TRBJ1-5 once TRBD1 TRBV10-3 CAISVQGGGNQPQHF TGTGCCATCAGTGTCCAGGGGGGAGGCAATCAGCCCCAGCATTTT
13 TRBJ2-1 . . TRBV5-1 CASSPGLKNEQFF TGCGCCAGCAGCCCGGGACTGAAAAATGAGCAGTTCTTC
15 TRBJ1-2 few . TRBV23-1 CASSQSPAEGYGYTF TGCGCCAGCAGTCAATCGCCCGCGGAAGGCTATGGCTACACCTTC
13 TRBJ1-1 . . TRBV10-3 CAISPSSETEAFF TGTGCCATCAGTCCCAGTTCTGAAACTGAAGCTTTCTTT
15 TRBJ2-7 few . TRBV4-1 CASSHPGGTTYEQYF TGCGCCAGCAGCCATCCCGGAGGAACGACCTACGAGCAGTACTTC
14 TRBJ1-5 . TRBD1 TRBV2 CASTRTGGNQPQHF TGTGCCAGCACTCGGACAGGGGGCAATCAGCCCCAGCATTTT
13 TRBJ1-1 . . TRBV2 CASMARLNTEAFF TGTGCCAGCATGGCCCGGCTGAACACTGAAGCTTTCTTT
17 TRBJ2-5 . TRBD1 TRBV13 CASSSPHRQGVQETQYF TGTGCCAGCAGCTCCCCCCACAGACAGGGTGTGCAGGAGACCCAGTACTTC
13 TRBJ1-5 . TRBD1 TRBV10-3 CAIKGQSDQPQHF TGTGCCATCAAGGGACAGAGCGATCAGCCCCAGCATTTT
14 TRBJ2-1 . TRBD2 TRBV4-1 CASRQTSGRNEQFF TGCGCCAGCAGGCAGACTAGCGGGAGGAATGAGCAGTTCTTC